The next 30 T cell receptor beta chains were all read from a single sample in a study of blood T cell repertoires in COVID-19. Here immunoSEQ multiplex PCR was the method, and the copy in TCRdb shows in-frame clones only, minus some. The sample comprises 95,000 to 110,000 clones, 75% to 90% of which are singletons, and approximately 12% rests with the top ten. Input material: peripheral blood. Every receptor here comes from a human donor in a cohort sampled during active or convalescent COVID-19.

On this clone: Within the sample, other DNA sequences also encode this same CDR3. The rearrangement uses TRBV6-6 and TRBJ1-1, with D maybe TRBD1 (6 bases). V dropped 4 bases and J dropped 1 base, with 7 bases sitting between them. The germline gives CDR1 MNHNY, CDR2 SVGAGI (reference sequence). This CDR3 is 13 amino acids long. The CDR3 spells CASSLQGNTEAFF. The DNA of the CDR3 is TGTGCCAGCAGTTTACAGGGGAACACTGAAGCTTTCTTT.

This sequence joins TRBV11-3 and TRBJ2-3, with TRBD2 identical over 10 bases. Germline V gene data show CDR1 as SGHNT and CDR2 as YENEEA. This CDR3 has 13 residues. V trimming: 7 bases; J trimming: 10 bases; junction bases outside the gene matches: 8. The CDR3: CASTTSGGGAQYF. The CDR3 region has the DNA TGTGCCAGCACCACGAGCGGGGGGGGCGCGCAGTATTTT.

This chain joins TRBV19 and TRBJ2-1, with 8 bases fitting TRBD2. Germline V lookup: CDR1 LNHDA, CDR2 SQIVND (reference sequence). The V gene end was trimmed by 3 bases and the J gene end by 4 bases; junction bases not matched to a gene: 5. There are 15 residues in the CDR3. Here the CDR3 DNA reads TGTGCCAGTAGTATGGGTCGGGGGGGTTACAATGAGCAGTTCTTC. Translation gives CASSMGRGGYNEQFF.

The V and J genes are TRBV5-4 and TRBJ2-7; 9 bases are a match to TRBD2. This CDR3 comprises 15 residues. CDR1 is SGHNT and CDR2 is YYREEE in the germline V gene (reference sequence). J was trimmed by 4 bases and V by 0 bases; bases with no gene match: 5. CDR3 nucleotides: TGTGCCAGCAGCTTGGAGGCGGGGGGGCCTTACGAGCAGTACTTC. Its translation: CASSLEAGGPYEQYF.

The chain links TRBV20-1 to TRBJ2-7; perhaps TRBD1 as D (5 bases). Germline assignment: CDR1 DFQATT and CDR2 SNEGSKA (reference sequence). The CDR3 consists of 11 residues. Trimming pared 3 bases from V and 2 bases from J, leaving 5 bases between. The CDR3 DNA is TGCAGTGCTAGGGGGCCCTACGAGCAGTACTTC. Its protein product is CSARGPYEQYF.

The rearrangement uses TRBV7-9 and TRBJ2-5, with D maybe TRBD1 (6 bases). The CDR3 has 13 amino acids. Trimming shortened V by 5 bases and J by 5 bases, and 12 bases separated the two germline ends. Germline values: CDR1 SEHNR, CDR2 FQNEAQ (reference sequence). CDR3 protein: CASSLQGRETQYF. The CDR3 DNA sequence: TGTGCCAGCAGCCTACAGGGTCGGGAGACCCAGTACTTC.

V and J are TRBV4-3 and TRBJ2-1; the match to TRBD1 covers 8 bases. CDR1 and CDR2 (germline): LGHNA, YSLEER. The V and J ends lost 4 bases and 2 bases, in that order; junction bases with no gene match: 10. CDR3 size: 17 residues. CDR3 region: CASSRHGTGDPYNEQFF. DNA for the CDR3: TGCGCCAGCAGCCGACACGGGACAGGAGATCCCTACAATGAGCAGTTCTTC.

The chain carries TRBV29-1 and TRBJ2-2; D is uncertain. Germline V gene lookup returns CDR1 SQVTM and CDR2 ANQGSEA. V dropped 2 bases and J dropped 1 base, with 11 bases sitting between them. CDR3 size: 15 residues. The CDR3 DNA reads TGCAGCGTTGAAACTCCTCTTGGGAACACCGGGGAGCTGTTTTTT. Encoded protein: CSVETPLGNTGELFF.

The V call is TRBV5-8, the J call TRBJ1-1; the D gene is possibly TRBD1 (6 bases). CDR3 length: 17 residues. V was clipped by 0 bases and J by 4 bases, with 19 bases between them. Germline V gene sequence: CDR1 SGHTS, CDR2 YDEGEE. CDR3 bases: TGTGCCAGCAGCTTGGCCGAGGCAGGGGTAAAGGCCACTGAAGCTTTCTTT. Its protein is CASSLAEAGVKATEAFF. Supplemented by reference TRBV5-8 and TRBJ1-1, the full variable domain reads EAGVTQSPTHLIKTRGQQATLRCSPISGHTSVYWYQQALGLGLQFLLWYDEGEERNRGNFPPRFSGRQFPNYSSELNVNALELEDSALYLCASSLAEAGVKATEAFFGQGTRLTVV.

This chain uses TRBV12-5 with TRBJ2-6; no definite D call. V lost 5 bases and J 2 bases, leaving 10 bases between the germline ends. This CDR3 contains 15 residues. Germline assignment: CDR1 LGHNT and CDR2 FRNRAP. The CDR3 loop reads CASGPPSPGANVLTF. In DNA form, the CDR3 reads TGTGCTAGTGGTCCCCCCTCTCCTGGGGCCAACGTCCTGACTTTC.

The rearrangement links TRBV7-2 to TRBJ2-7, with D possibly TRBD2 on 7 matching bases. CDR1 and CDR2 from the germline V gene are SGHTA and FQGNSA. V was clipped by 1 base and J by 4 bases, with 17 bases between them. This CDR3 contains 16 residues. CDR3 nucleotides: TGTGCCAGCAGCTTAGTGGGTGGGGGGGCCCCATACGAGCAGTACTTC. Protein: CASSLVGGGAPYEQYF. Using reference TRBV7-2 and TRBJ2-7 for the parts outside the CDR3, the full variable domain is GAGVSQSPSNKVTEKGKDVELRCDPISGHTALYWYRQSLGQGLEFLIYFQGNSAPDKSGLPSDRFSAERTGGSVSTLTIQRTQQEDSAVYLCASSLVGGGAPYEQYFGPGTRLTVT.

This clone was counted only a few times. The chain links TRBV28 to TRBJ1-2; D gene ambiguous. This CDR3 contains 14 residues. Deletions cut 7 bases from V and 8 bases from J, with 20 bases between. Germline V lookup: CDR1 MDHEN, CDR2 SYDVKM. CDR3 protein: CASTAPQESRGYTF. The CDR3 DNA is TGTGCCAGCACCGCTCCCCAGGAAAGCAGGGGCTACACCTTC.

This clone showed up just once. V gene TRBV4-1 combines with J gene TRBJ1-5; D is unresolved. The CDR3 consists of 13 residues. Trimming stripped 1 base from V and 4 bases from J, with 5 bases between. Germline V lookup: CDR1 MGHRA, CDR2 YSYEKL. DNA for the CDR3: TGCGCCAGCAGCCAAGTTCCGAATCAGCCCCAGCATTTT. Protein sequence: CASSQVPNQPQHF.

CDR3 bases: TGTGCCAGCAGCTTAGCGTCTATGCCCAACAATGAGCAGTTCTTC. Translating gives CASSLASMPNNEQFF. The rearrangement uses TRBV11-3 and TRBJ2-1; no firm D call. This CDR3 contains 15 residues. The V end was cut by 1 base, the J end by 5 bases, with 12 bases between. Germline lookup yields CDR1 SGHNT and CDR2 YENEEA.

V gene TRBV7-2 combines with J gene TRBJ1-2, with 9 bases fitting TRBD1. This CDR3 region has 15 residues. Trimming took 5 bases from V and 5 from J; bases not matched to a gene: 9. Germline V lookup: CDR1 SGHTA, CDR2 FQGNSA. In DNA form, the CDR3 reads TGTGCCAGCAGCATCCGGACAGGGGAGGGGTATGGCTACACCTTC. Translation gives CASSIRTGEGYGYTF.

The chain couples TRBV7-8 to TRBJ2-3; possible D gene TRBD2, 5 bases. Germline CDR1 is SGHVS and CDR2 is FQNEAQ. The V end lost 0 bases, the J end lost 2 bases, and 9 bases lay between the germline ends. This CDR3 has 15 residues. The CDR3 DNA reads TGTGCCAGCAGCTTAGCTGGCGGGCCCACAGATACGCAGTATTTT. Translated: CASSLAGGPTDTQYF. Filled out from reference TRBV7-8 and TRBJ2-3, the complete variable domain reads GAGVSQSPRYKVAKRGQDVALRCDPISGHVSLFWYQQALGQGPEFLTYFQNEAQLDKSGLPSDRFFAERPEGSVSTLKIQRTQQEDSAVYLCASSLAGGPTDTQYFGPGTRLTVL.

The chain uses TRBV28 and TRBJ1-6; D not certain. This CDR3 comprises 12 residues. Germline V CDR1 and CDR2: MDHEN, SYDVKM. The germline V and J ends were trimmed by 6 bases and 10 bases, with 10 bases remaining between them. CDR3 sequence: CASRVIGSPLHF. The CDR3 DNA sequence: TGTGCCAGCAGGGTTATTGGCTCACCCCTCCACTTT.

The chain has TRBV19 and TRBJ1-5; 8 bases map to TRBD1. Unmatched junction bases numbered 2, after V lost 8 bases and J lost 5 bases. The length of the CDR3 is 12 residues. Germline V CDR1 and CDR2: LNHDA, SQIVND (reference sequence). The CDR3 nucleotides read TGTGCCAGTCAGGGGGCCCATCAGCCCCAGCATTTT. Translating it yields CASQGAHQPQHF.

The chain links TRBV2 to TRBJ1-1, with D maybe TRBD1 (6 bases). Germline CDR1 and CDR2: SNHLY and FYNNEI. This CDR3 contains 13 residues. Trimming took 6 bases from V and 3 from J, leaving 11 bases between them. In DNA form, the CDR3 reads TGTGCCAGCAGGAAAGAGGGGGACACTGAAGCTTTCTTT. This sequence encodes CASRKEGDTEAFF.

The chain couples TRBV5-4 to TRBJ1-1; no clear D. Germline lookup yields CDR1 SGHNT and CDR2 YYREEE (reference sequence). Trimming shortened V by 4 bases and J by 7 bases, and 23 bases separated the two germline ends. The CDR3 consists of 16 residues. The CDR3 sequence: CASSTDFLLGTGEAFF. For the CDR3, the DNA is TGTGCCAGCAGCACGGACTTCCTTTTAGGTACGGGTGAAGCTTTCTTT. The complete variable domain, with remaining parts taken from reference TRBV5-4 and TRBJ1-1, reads ETGVTQSPTHLIKTRGQQVTLRCSSQSGHNTVSWYQQALGQGPQFIFQYYREEENGRGNFPPRFSGLQFPNYSSELNVNALELDDSALYLCASSTDFLLGTGEAFFGQGTRLTVV.

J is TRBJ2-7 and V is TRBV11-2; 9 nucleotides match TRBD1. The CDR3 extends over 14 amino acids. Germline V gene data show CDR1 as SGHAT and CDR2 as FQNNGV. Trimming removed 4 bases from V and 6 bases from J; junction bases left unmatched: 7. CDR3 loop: CASSWIPGQGEQYF. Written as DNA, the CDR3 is TGTGCCAGCAGCTGGATTCCGGGACAGGGCGAGCAGTACTTC.

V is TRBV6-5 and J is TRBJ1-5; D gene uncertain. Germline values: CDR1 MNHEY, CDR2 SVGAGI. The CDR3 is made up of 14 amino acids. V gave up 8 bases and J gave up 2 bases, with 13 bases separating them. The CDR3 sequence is CASQDRWGNQPQHF. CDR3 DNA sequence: TGTGCCAGCCAGGATCGGTGGGGCAATCAGCCCCAGCATTTT.

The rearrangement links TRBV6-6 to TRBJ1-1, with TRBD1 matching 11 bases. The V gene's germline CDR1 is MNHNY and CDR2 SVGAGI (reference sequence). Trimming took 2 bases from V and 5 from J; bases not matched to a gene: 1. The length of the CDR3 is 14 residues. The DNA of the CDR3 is TGTGCCAGCAGTTACGGGACAGGGGGAACTGAAGCTTTCTTT. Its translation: CASSYGTGGTEAFF.

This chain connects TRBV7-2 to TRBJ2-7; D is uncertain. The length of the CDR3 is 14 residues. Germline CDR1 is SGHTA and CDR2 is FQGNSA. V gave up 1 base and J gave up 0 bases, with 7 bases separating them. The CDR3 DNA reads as TGTGCCAGCAGCTTAGTCCAAAACTCCTACGAGCAGTACTTC. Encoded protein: CASSLVQNSYEQYF. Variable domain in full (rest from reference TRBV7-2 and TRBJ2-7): GAGVSQSPSNKVTEKGKDVELRCDPISGHTALYWYRQSLGQGLEFLIYFQGNSAPDKSGLPSDRFSAERTGGSVSTLTIQRTQQEDSAVYLCASSLVQNSYEQYFGPGTRLTVT.

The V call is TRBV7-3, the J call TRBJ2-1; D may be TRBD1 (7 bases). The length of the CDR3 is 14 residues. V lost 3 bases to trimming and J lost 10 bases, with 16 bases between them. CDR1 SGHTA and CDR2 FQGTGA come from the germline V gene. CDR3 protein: CASSLGAGGKEQFF. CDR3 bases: TGTGCCAGCAGCTTGGGGGCAGGGGGGAAGGAGCAGTTCTTC.

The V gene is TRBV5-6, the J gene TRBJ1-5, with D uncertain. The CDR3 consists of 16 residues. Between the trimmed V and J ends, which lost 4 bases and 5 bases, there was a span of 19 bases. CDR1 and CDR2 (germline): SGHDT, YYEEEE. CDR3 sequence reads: CASSTFLRPFDQPQHF. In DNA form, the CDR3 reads TGTGCCAGCAGCACATTTTTGAGGCCGTTTGATCAGCCCCAGCATTTT.

The CDR3 DNA reads TGTGCCAGCAGCTCGGACCGAGGGAACTACGAGCAGTACTTC. Translating gives CASSSDRGNYEQYF. The chain links TRBV7-2 to TRBJ2-7; D possibly corresponds to TRBD2 (5 bases). V lost 4 bases, J lost 3 bases, and 13 bases lay in between. Germline assignment: CDR1 SGHTA and CDR2 FQGNSA. This CDR3 has 14 amino acids.

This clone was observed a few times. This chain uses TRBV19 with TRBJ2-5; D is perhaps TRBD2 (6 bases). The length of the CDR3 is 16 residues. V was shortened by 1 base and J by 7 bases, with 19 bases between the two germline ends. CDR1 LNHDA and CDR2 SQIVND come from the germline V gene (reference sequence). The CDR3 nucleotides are TGTGCCAGTAGTATAGCCGGGACTGGGGAACGTGGGACCCAGTACTTC. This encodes CASSIAGTGERGTQYF.

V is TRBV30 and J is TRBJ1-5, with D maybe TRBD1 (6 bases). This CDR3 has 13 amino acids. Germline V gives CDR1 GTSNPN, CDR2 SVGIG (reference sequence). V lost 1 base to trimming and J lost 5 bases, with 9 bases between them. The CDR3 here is CAWSGGGDQPQHF. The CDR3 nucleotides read TGTGCCTGGAGTGGGGGGGGCGATCAGCCCCAGCATTTT.

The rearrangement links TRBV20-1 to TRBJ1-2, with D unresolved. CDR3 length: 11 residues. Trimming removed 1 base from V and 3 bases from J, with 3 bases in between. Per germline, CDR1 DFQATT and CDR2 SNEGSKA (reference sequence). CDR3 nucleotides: TGCAGTGCTAGAGCTTACTATGGCTACACCTTC. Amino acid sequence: CSARAYYGYTF.